This record covers a single T cell receptor beta chain. The data are from a study of blood T cell repertoires in COVID-19. Here immunoSEQ multiplex PCR was the method, and the copy in TCRdb shows in-frame clones only, minus some. Among a few hundred thousand clones, roughly 84% were seen once, and the ten largest hold 1.5% to 1.7%. J gave up 1 base and V 4 bases, and 6 bases lay outside the gene matches. Germline V gene lookup returns CDR1 SGHRS and CDR2 YFSETQ. There are 16 residues in the CDR3. The receptor comes from a woman in her 40s who had recovered from COVID-19. The sequenced sample consisted of peripheral blood. The rearrangement links TRBV5-1 to TRBJ2-1; 9 nucleotides align to TRBD2. This CDR3 reads CASSPASGASYNEQFF. DNA of the CDR3: TGCGCCAGCAGCCCAGCTAGCGGGGCGTCCTACAATGAGCAGTTCTTC.